The 5 T cell receptor beta chains listed next were all sequenced from one sample in a study of a mutant IDH1 vaccine in newly diagnosed glioma. Clones were sequenced by immunoSEQ multiplex PCR, and TCRdb holds only the in-frame ones, with some missing. The sample includes under 14,000 clones, 88% of them seen just once. Time point indicated: week 23, last vaccination. Vaccine doses each comprised 300 ug of mutant IDH1 20-mer peptide, with topical imiquimod. These receptors have no identified antigens. Source: PBMCs, taken from a glioma patient whose treatment included an IDH1 peptide vaccine. The receptors originated from a middle-aged woman with glioma. Some clones in this sample may be carry-over from other donors' samples.

This clone was seen once. The gene calls are TRBV5-6 and TRBJ1-1, with no clear D. Between the trimmed V and J ends, which lost 4 bases and 4 bases, there was a span of 11 bases. CDR3 size: 13 residues. CDR1 is SGHDT, CDR2 YYEEEE, per germline. In nucleotides, the CDR3 is TGTGCCAGCAGCCCCGGCGGGGTCACTGAAGCTTTCTTT. Amino acid sequence: CASSPGGVTEAFF.

The rearrangement uses TRBV29-1 and TRBJ2-1; no clear D gene. This CDR3 region has 11 residues. Germline assignment: CDR1 SQVTM and CDR2 ANQGSEA. Trimming took 3 bases from V and 8 from J, leaving 8 bases between them. The CDR3 DNA reads TGCAGCGTTGAGCATCGGGATGAGCAGTTCTTC. Translated, it gives CSVEHRDEQFF.

In this sample, this clone turned up once. The rearrangement uses TRBV9 and TRBJ2-2; D gene ambiguous. CDR3 length equals 12 residues. Trimming removed 0 bases at V and 8 bases at J, with 5 bases between. The germline V gene has CDR1 SGDLS and CDR2 YYNGEE. As DNA, the CDR3 is TGTGCCAGCAGCGTAGGAACTGGGGAGCTGTTTTTT. This encodes CASSVGTGELFF.

The gene calls are TRBV6-1 and TRBJ2-7; TRBD1 matches at 8 bases. V was clipped by 1 base and J by 1 base; unmatched bases: 3. This CDR3 contains 15 residues. Germline loops: CDR1 MNHNS, CDR2 SASEGT. CDR3: CASSEGTGWSYEQYF. The CDR3 nucleotides read TGTGCCAGCAGTGAAGGGACAGGGTGGTCCTACGAGCAGTACTTC.

The rearrangement links TRBV25-1 to TRBJ2-3; 12 nucleotides line up with TRBD2. The CDR3 runs 16 residues. Trimming removed 4 bases from V and 5 bases from J; junction bases left unmatched: 7. CDR1 is MGHDK and CDR2 is SYGVNS in the germline V gene. The CDR3 sequence is CASSGFLAGGQDTQYF. As DNA, the CDR3 is TGTGCCAGCAGTGGATTTCTAGCGGGGGGGCAAGATACGCAGTATTTT.